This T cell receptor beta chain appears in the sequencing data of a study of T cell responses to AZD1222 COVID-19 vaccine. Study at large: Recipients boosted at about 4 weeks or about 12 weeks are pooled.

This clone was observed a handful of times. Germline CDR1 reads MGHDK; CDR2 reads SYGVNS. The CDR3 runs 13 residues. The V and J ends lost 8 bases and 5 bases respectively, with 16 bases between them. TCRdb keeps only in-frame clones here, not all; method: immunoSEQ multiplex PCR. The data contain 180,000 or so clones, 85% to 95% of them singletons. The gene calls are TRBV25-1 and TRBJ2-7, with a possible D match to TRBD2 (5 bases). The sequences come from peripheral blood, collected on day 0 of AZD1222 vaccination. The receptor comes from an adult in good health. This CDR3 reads CASEGVRVHEQYF. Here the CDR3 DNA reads TGTGCCAGCGAGGGAGTACGGGTCCACGAGCAGTACTTC.